These 12 T cell receptor beta chains originate from one sample sequenced in a study of radiation and T cells in renal cell carcinoma (TCRdb year 2020). The protocol used for the library was the immunoSEQ multiplex PCR assay. TCRdb mirrors the immuneACCESS table, restricted to in-frame sequences. Some clones are absent from its copies; in checked studies, under half trace to an unresolved V gene, and the reason for the others is unknown. A total of some 120,000 clones appear in this sample, approximately 90% of them only once. Of the sample, 5.5% to 6.5% falls within the top ten clones. The sample's time point, from its label and the paper: blood 2 weeks post-SBRT. The treatment or condition label on this specimen signifies: 15 Gy SBRT to primary tumor, nephrectomy 4 weeks later. The material was blood, obtained from a patient whose treatment included radiotherapy and nephrectomy. Receptor source: a woman in her 70s with renal cell carcinoma.

This chain connects TRBV28 to TRBJ1-2; 11 bases agree with TRBD1. V lost 5 bases, J lost 1 base, and 6 bases stayed unmatched. The CDR3 extends over 16 amino acids. Germline lookup yields CDR1 MDHEN and CDR2 SYDVKM. DNA of the CDR3: TGTGCCAGCAGTATGTGGACAGGGGGCTTTAACTATGGCTACACCTTC. The encoded protein is CASSMWTGGFNYGYTF.

This chain connects TRBV2 to TRBJ1-5; 7 bases agree with TRBD1. CDR3 length: 16 residues. V was pared by 10 bases and J by 1 base, with 13 bases of the junction left unmatched. The V gene's germline CDR1 is SNHLY and CDR2 FYNNEI. The CDR3 DNA reads as TGTGCCACTGGGGAGGGGGCGCCAGGAAGCAATCAGCCCCAGCATTTT. This sequence encodes CATGEGAPGSNQPQHF.

The chain uses TRBV30 and TRBJ2-1, with 9 bases fitting TRBD2. The CDR3 has 13 amino acids. CDR1 GTSNPN and CDR2 SVGIG come from the germline V gene (reference sequence). V was clipped by 2 bases and J by 6 bases; unmatched bases: 2. Written as DNA, the CDR3 is TGTGCCTGGAGTCGCGGGGGGGCCAATGAGCAGTTCTTC. Translation: CAWSRGGANEQFF.

This chain uses TRBV27 with TRBJ2-2; 8 bases line up with TRBD1. The CDR3 contains 14 residues. Germline V CDR1 and CDR2: MNHEY, SMNVEV (reference sequence). J lost 7 bases, V lost 5 bases, and 6 bases had no gene match. The DNA for the CDR3 is TGTGCCAGCAGTGTGGGACAGGTCTACGGGGAGCTGTTTTTT. Amino acid sequence: CASSVGQVYGELFF.

The CDR3 loop reads CALRTSGTQYF. CDR3 sequence (DNA): TGTGCCCTACGGACTAGCGGGACCCAGTACTTC. V and J are TRBV30 and TRBJ2-5, with TRBD2 matching 10 bases. Losses at the gene ends were 8 bases for V and 7 bases for J; bases not matched to a gene: 4. CDR3 length equals 11 residues. CDR1 is GTSNPN, CDR2 SVGIG, per germline (reference sequence).

The gene calls are TRBV11-2 and TRBJ1-6; tentatively, D is TRBD1 (5 bases). Trimming left V 3 bases short and J 10 bases short, with 19 bases between. Germline assignment: CDR1 SGHAT and CDR2 FQNNGV. CDR3 length: 16 amino acids. Written as DNA, the CDR3 is TGTGCCAGCAGCTTCCTCAGGGCCCGGTTCGGCTCACCCCTCCACTTT. Protein product: CASSFLRARFGSPLHF.

This rearrangement joins TRBV7-2 to TRBJ2-7; no clear D gene. The CDR3 has 13 amino acids. V was trimmed by 3 bases and J by 0 bases, leaving 6 bases between them. Per germline, CDR1 SGHTA and CDR2 FQGNSA. CDR3 residues: CASSFQTSYEQYF. CDR3 DNA: TGTGCCAGCAGCTTCCAGACCTCCTACGAGCAGTACTTC.

This clone appeared once. The chain joins TRBV11-3 to TRBJ1-1, with 7 bases that match TRBD1. Germline CDR1 is SGHNT and CDR2 is YENEEA. The CDR3 totals 16 residues. J lost 4 bases, V lost 2 bases, and 10 bases had no gene match. CDR3 DNA: TGTGCCAGCAGCTTATTCTTAGGAGGGGGCGGCACTGAAGCTTTCTTT. Amino acid sequence: CASSLFLGGGGTEAFF.

This sequence joins TRBV19 and TRBJ2-3, with D tentatively TRBD2 (6 bases). The CDR3 spans 14 residues. Trimming removed 1 base from V and 6 bases from J, with 11 bases in between. Germline-derived CDR1 and CDR2 are LNHDA and SQIVND (reference sequence). The CDR3 DNA sequence: TGTGCCAGTAGTATAGGGGGCGGGGATGATACGCAGTATTTT. Protein sequence: CASSIGGGDDTQYF.

The chain carries TRBV6-4 and TRBJ2-2; 7 bases map to TRBD1. J gave up 8 bases and V 4 bases, and 4 bases lay outside the gene matches. Looked up from germline, CDR1 is MRHNA and CDR2 is SNTAGT. The CDR3 is 13 amino acids. The CDR3, as DNA: TGTGCCAGCAGTGTCGACAGGGCGGGGGAGCTGTTTTTT. Translated, it gives CASSVDRAGELFF.

This chain joins TRBV18 and TRBJ1-1, with D unresolved. The CDR3 spans 15 residues. Germline loops: CDR1 KGHSH, CDR2 LQKENI. Trimming took off 4 bases at V and 1 base at J, with 13 bases between the two ends. The CDR3 nucleotides are TGTGCCAGCTCACGACTCCTACACGCGAACACTGAAGCTTTCTTT. Amino acids: CASSRLLHANTEAFF.

The chain employs TRBV30 and TRBJ1-6; D not certain. Germline CDR1 and CDR2: GTSNPN and SVGIG (reference sequence). Trimming shortened V by 0 bases and J by 7 bases, and 16 bases separated the two germline ends. This CDR3 contains 16 residues. The CDR3 DNA reads TGTGCCTGGAGTGTACCAGGACGCCTCGGGAATTCACCCCTCCACTTT. Translating it yields CAWSVPGRLGNSPLHF.